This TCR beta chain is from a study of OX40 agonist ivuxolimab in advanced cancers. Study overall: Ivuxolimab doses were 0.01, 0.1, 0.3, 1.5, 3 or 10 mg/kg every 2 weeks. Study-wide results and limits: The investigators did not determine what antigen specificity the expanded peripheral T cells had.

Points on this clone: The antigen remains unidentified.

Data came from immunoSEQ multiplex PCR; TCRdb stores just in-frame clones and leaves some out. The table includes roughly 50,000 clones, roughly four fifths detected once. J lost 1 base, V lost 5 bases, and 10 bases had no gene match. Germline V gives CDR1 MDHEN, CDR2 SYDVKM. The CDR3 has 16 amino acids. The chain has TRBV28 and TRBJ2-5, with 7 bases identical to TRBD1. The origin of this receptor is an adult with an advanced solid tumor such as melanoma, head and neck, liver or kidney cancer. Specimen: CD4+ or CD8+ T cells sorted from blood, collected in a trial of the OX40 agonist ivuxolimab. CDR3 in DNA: TGTGCCAGCAGTACCCCAACTCGACAGGGCCAAGAGACCCAGTACTTC. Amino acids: CASSTPTRQGQETQYF.